These 9 T cell receptor beta chains were sequenced from one sample in a study of T cells in tuberculosis. TCRdb keeps only in-frame clones here, not all; method: immunoSEQ multiplex PCR. The repertoire holds under 40,000 clones, with roughly 83% as singletons. Time point meaning: new active TB diagnosis, blood taken before or within 7 days of starting treatment. Specimen: PBMCs, collected at tuberculosis diagnosis. The receptors were gathered from an adult with tuberculosis.

V and J are TRBV27 and TRBJ2-2, with unresolved D. V dropped 7 bases and J dropped 6 bases, with 15 bases sitting between them. The CDR3 length is 14 residues. CDR1 is MNHEY, CDR2 SMNVEV, per germline (reference sequence). The CDR3: CASTRKRRPGELFF. The DNA for the CDR3 is TGTGCCAGCACCCGAAAGAGGCGGCCCGGGGAGCTGTTTTTT.

This clone was picked up a small number of times. The CDR3 region has the DNA TGTGCCAGCAGCTACTCCGGGACAGGGGGCGGGACCCAGTACTTC. Amino acid sequence: CASSYSGTGGGTQYF. The V call is TRBV11-1, the J call TRBJ2-5, with TRBD1 matching over 12 bases. J lost 7 bases, V lost 4 bases, and 7 bases had no gene match. This CDR3 contains 15 residues. Germline V gives CDR1 SGHAT, CDR2 FQDESV (reference sequence).

This clone was recorded only once. The V call is TRBV6-1, the J call TRBJ1-3; TRBD1 might be the D (6 bases). V was clipped by 6 bases and J by 2 bases, with 14 bases between them. CDR1 is MNHNS and CDR2 is SASEGT in the germline V gene. This CDR3 is 15 amino acids long. This CDR3 reads CASREPNRAGNTIYF. The CDR3 region has the DNA TGTGCCAGCAGGGAACCGAACAGGGCTGGAAACACCATATATTTT.

This clone was detected a few times. J is TRBJ2-3 and V is TRBV27; TRBD2 agrees at 14 bases. Germline assignment: CDR1 MNHEY and CDR2 SMNVEV (reference sequence). Trimming took 6 bases from V and 10 from J; bases not matched to a gene: 9. The CDR3 length is 15 residues. The CDR3 nucleotides read TGTGCCAGCAGGAGGGGGACTAGCGGGAGAGAGGCGCAGTATTTT. Its translation is CASRRGTSGREAQYF.

The genes are TRBV6-1 and TRBJ2-2, with TRBD2 matching over 10 bases. Germline lookup yields CDR1 MNHNS and CDR2 SASEGT. This CDR3 spans 15 amino acids. V dropped 4 bases and J dropped 4; count of bases not matched to a gene: 3. The CDR3 spells CASSAASGGTGELFF. CDR3 nucleotides: TGTGCCAGCAGTGCGGCTAGCGGGGGCACCGGGGAGCTGTTTTTT.

The rearrangement links TRBV7-2 to TRBJ1-3, with D maybe TRBD1 (6 bases). V lost 4 bases and J lost 4, with 14 bases in between. CDR1 and CDR2 (germline): SGHTA, FQGNSA. The CDR3 length is 15 residues. CDR3 amino acids: CASSSDLGAGNTIYF. The CDR3, as DNA: TGTGCCAGCAGCTCCGACCTGGGGGCCGGAAACACCATATATTTT.

The chain employs TRBV6-4 and TRBJ1-1, with D tentatively TRBD1 (5 bases). V lost 3 bases to trimming and J lost 3 bases, with 14 bases between them. The CDR3 loop spans 15 amino acids. Germline values: CDR1 MRHNA, CDR2 SNTAGT. CDR3 protein: CASSENPGLYTEAFF. The CDR3 DNA sequence: TGTGCCAGCAGTGAAAACCCAGGGCTCTACACTGAAGCTTTCTTT.

This chain joins TRBV2 and TRBJ1-2; no clear D gene. The CDR3 is 14 residues long. Germline V gene lookup returns CDR1 SNHLY and CDR2 FYNNEI. The V gene lost 0 bases and the J gene lost 2 bases, with 7 bases spanning the gap. CDR3 bases: TGTGCCAGCAGTGAAGCGGCGGGGAACTATGGCTACACCTTC. Translating it yields CASSEAAGNYGYTF.

The chain couples TRBV7-3 to TRBJ2-1; 10 bases match TRBD2. The CDR3 is made up of 17 amino acids. Germline loops: CDR1 SGHTA, CDR2 FQGTGA. With V trimmed by 0 bases and J by 8 bases, 10 bases remained unmatched. The CDR3 bases are TGTGCCAGCAGCTTAACTGGCTACCAGCGGGAGGGCGATGAGCAGTTCTTC. Encoded protein: CASSLTGYQREGDEQFF.